A selection of T cell receptor beta chains follows, all from one sample in a study of blood T cell repertoires in COVID-19. Data came from immunoSEQ multiplex PCR; TCRdb stores just in-frame clones and leaves some out. The sample consists of roughly 53,000 clones, 84% of them appearing once. Specimen: peripheral blood. These receptors were obtained from a man between 65 and 85 years old with active COVID-19. CDR3s include the opening cysteine and the closing phenylalanine or tryptophan. The D gene is left open where the match is weak. Size is omitted from some rows. Given values are once, few, many or a class for expanded clones.

CDR3 DNA,CDR3 protein,clone size,D gene,J gene,V gene
TGTGCCAGCAGTTATTCGAGCGGGAGGCCAGAGACCCAGTACTTC,CASSYSSGRPETQYF,-,TRBD2,TRBJ2-5,TRBV6-2/TRBV6-3
TGTGCCAGCAGCAACGGGCAGGGAAACAATCAGCCCCAGCATTTT,CASSNGQGNNQPQHF,-,-,TRBJ1-5,TRBV6-2/TRBV6-3
TGTGCCAGCGGGAGGGACCAAGAGACCCAGTACTTC,CASGRDQETQYF,-,TRBD2,TRBJ2-5,TRBV6-5
TGTGCCACCAGTGACCAGGGCAATGAGCAGTTCTTC,CATSDQGNEQFF,-,-,TRBJ2-1,TRBV24-1
TGTGCCAGCACCCCGAGGAGGCTAGCGGGAGTCGATGAGCAGTTCTTC,CASTPRRLAGVDEQFF,-,TRBD2,TRBJ2-1,TRBV9
TGTGCCAGCAGGAGGACAGGGGTAAACAATGAGCAGTTCTTC,CASRRTGVNNEQFF,-,TRBD1,TRBJ2-1,TRBV28
TGTGCCAGCAGCCAGGATACGGCCTCTGGAAACACCATATATTTT,CASSQDTASGNTIYF,few,-,TRBJ1-3,TRBV7-2
TGCGCCAGCAGCTTGGGCGACTACAGGGAGGGAGGCACCGGGGAGCTGTTTTTT,CASSLGDYREGGTGELFF,-,-,TRBJ2-2,TRBV5-1
TGTGCCAGCAGTTTGCCGCCGGGACAGGGGTCAAAAGCTTTCTTT,CASSLPPGQGSKAFF,-,TRBD1,TRBJ1-1,TRBV28
TGTGCCAGCAGCATGCCGGGACAGGCTTCTTATGGCTACACCTTC,CASSMPGQASYGYTF,-,TRBD1,TRBJ1-2,TRBV7-8
TGTGCCAGCAGCTTAAGCGGGTTCACAGATACGCAGTATTTT,CASSLSGFTDTQYF,-,-,TRBJ2-3,TRBV7-3
TGTGCCAGCAGCGTCGTGAGCGGGACCACCTACGAGCAGTACTTC,CASSVVSGTTYEQYF,few,TRBD2,TRBJ2-7,TRBV11-2
TGCGCCAGCAGTTTACAGGGCTCTGGGGCCAACGTCCTGACTTTC,CASSLQGSGANVLTF,-,-,TRBJ2-6,TRBV5-1
TGTGCCAGCAGCCAAGATCACCAGGTGAACACTGAAGCTTTCTTT,CASSQDHQVNTEAFF,-,-,TRBJ1-1,TRBV4-2
TGTGCCAGCAGCTTGGGGCAGGGCAGCAATCAGCCCCAGCATTTT,CASSLGQGSNQPQHF,-,-,TRBJ1-5,TRBV5-6
TGCGCCAGCCGTCAGGGGCCTAATAGCAATCAGCCCCAGCATTTT,CASRQGPNSNQPQHF,-,-,TRBJ1-5,TRBV5-1
TGTGCTAGCAGCGGTAGCGGGCTTAGATACGAGCAGTACTTC,CASSGSGLRYEQYF,-,TRBD2,TRBJ2-7,TRBV7-7
TGTGCCAGCGGCAATGGGCCACGCACAGATACGCAGTATTTT,CASGNGPRTDTQYF,-,-,TRBJ2-3,TRBV7-9
TGTGCCAGGACGCCTTCGTCAGAGGACGAGCAGTACTTC,CARTPSSEDEQYF,-,-,TRBJ2-7,TRBV7-3
TGCAGTGCTAGTAATCTAGCGCTAAACGAGCAGTACTTC,CSASNLALNEQYF,-,-,TRBJ2-7,TRBV20-1